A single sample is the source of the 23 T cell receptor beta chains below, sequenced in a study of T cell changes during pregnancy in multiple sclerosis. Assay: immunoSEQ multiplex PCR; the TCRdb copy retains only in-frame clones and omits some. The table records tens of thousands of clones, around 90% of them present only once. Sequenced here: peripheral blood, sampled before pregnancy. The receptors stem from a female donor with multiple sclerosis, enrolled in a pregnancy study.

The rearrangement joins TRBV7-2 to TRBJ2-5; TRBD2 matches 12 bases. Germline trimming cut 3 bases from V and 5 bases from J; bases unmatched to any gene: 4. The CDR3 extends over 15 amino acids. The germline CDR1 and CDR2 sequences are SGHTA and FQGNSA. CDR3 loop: CASSFYTSGGETQYF. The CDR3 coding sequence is TGTGCCAGCAGCTTTTACACTAGCGGGGGGGAGACCCAGTACTTC.

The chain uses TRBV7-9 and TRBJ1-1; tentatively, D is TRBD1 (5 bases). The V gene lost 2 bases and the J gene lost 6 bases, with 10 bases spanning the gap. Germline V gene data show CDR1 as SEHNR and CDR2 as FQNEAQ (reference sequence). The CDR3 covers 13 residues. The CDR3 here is CASSLRGSAEAFF. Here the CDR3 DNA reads TGTGCCAGCAGCTTAAGGGGAAGCGCTGAAGCTTTCTTT. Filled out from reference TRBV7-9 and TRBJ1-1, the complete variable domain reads DTGVSQNPRHKITKRGQNVTFRCDPISEHNRLYWYRQTLGQGPEFLTYFQNEAQLEKSRLLSDRFSAERPKGSFSTLEIQRTEQGDSAMYLCASSLRGSAEAFFGQGTRLTVV.

CDR3 in DNA: TGTGCCTGGACTAGACTACCGGGACAGGGGTCCTACGAGCAGTACTTC. Translated, it gives CAWTRLPGQGSYEQYF. This chain connects TRBV30 to TRBJ2-7; 10 bases fit TRBD1. The J segment lost 1 base and the V segment lost 4 bases, leaving 10 bases of the junction unmatched. Germline V gives CDR1 GTSNPN, CDR2 SVGIG (reference sequence). CDR3 length equals 16 residues.

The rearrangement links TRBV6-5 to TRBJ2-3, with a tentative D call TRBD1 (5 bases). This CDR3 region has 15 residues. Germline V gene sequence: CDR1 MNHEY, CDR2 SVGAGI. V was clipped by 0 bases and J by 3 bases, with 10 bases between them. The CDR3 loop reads CASSYSTDLTDTQYF. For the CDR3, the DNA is TGTGCCAGCAGTTACTCGACAGATCTGACAGATACGCAGTATTTT.

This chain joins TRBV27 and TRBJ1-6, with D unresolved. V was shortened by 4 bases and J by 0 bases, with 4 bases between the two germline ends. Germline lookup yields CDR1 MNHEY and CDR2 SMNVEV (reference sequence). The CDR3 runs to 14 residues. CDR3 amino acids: CASSYSSYNSPLHF. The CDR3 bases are TGTGCCAGCAGTTATAGCTCCTATAATTCACCCCTCCACTTT.

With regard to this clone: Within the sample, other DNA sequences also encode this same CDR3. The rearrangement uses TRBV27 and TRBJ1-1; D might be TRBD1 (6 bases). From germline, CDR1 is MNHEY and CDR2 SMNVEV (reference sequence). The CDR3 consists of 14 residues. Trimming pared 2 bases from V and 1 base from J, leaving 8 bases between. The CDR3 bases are TGTGCCAGCAGTTTACTGACAGGGAACACTGAAGCTTTCTTT. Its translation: CASSLLTGNTEAFF.

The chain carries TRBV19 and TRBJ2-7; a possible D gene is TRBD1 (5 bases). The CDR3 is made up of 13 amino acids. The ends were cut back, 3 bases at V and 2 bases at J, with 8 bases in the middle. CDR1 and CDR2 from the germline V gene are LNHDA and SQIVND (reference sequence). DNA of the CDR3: TGTGCCAGTAGTATGAAGGGGCCCTACGAGCAGTACTTC. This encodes CASSMKGPYEQYF.

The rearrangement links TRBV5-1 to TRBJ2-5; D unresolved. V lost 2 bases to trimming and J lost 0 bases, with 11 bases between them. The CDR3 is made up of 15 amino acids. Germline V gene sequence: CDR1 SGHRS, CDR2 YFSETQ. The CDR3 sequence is CASSFNVGYQETQYF. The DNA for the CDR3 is TGCGCCAGCAGCTTCAACGTCGGGTACCAAGAGACCCAGTACTTC.

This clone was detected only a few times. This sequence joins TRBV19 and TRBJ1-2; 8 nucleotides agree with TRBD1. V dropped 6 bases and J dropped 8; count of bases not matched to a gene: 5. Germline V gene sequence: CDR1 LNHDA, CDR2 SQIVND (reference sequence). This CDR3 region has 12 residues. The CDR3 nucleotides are TGTGCCAGTAGCGAACAGGGGGGCGGCTACACCTTC. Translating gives CASSEQGGGYTF.

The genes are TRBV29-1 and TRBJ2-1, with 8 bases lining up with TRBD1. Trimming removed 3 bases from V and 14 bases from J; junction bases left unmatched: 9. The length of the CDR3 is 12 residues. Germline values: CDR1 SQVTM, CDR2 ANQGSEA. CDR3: CSVEGGRGRKFF. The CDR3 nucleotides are TGCAGCGTTGAGGGCGGCAGGGGGCGTAAGTTCTTC.

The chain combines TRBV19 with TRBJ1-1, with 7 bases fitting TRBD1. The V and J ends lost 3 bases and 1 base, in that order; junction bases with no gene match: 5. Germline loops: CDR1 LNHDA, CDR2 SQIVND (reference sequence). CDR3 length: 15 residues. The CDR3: CASSMPRQGNTEAFF. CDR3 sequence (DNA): TGTGCCAGTAGTATGCCCAGACAGGGGAACACTGAAGCTTTCTTT.

CDR3 protein: CASSAGGPVDTQYF. DNA of the CDR3: TGTGCCAGCAGCGCCGGGGGGCCGGTAGATACGCAGTATTTT. The chain has TRBV7-3 and TRBJ2-3, with D possibly matching TRBD2 (7 bases). The CDR3 extends over 14 amino acids. Trimming stripped 5 bases from V and 5 bases from J, with 14 bases between. In germline, CDR1 is SGHTA, CDR2 FQGTGA.

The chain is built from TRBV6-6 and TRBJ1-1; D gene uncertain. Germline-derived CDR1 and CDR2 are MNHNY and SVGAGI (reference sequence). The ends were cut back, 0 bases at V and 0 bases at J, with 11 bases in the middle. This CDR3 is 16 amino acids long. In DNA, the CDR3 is TGTGCCAGCAGTTACTCAGTGGGCTTTATGAACACTGAAGCTTTCTTT. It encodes CASSYSVGFMNTEAFF.

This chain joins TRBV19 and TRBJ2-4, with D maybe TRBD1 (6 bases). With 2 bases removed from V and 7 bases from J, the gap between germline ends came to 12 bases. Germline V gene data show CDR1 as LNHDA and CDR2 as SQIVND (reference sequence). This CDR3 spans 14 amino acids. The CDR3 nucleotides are TGTGCCAGTAGTATAATTGGGGGCGCGAACATTCAGTACTTC. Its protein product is CASSIIGGANIQYF.

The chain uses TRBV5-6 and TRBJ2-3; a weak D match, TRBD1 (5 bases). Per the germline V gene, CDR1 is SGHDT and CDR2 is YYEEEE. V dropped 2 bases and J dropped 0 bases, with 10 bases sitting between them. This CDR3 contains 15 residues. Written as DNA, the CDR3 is TGTGCCAGCAGCTTTGACAGCCCTAGCACAGATACGCAGTATTTT. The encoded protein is CASSFDSPSTDTQYF.

The CDR3 region is CASSLTLGGLNTEAFF. The DNA of the CDR3 is TGTGCCAGCTCCCTAACATTGGGGGGTCTGAACACTGAAGCTTTCTTT. The J gene is TRBJ1-1, the V gene TRBV18; D might be TRBD1 (5 bases). Germline V gives CDR1 KGHSH, CDR2 LQKENI. This CDR3 is built from 16 residues. V was trimmed by 6 bases and J by 0 bases, leaving 17 bases between them. The whole variable domain, remainder taken from reference TRBV18 and TRBJ1-1, is NAGVMQNPRHLVRRRGQEARLRCSPMKGHSHVYWYRQLPEEGLKFMVYLQKENIIDESGMPKERFSAEFPKEGPSILRIQQVVRGDSAAYFCASSLTLGGLNTEAFFGQGTRLTVV.

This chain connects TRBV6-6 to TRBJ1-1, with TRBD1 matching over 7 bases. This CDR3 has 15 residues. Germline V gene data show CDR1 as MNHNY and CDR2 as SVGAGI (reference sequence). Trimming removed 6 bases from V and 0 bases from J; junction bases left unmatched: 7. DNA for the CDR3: TGTGCCAGCAGAGAGGGACAGAGAATGAACACTGAAGCTTTCTTT. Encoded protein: CASREGQRMNTEAFF.

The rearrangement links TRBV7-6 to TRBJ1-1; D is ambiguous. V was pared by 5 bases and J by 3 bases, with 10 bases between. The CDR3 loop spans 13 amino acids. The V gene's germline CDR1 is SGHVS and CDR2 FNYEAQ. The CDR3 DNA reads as TGTGCCAGCAGCCGACGGCGGGACACTGAAGCTTTCTTT. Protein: CASSRRRDTEAFF.

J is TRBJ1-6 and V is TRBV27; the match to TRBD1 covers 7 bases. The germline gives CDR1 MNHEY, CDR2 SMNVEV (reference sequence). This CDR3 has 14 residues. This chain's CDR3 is CPRDRALYNSPLHF. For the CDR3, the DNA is TGTCCGCGTGACAGGGCGCTCTATAATTCACCCCTCCACTTT.

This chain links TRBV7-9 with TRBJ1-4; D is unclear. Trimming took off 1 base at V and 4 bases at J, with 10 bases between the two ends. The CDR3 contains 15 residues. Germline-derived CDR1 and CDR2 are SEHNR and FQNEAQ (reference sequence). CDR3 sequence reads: CASSLERRDNEKLFF. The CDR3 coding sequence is TGTGCCAGCAGCTTAGAACGGCGGGATAATGAAAAACTGTTTTTT.

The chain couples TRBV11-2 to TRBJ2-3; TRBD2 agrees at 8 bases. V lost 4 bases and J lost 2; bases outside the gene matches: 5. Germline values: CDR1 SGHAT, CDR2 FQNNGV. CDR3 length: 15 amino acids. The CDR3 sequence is CASSWERGPTDTQYF. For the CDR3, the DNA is TGTGCCAGCAGCTGGGAGCGGGGGCCCACAGATACGCAGTATTTT.

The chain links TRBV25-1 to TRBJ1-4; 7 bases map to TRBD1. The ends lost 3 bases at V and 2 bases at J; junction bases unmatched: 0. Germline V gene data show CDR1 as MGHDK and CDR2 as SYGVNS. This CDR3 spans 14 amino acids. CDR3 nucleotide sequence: TGTGCCAGCAGTGAGGGACAGACTAATGAAAAACTGTTTTTT. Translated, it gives CASSEGQTNEKLFF.

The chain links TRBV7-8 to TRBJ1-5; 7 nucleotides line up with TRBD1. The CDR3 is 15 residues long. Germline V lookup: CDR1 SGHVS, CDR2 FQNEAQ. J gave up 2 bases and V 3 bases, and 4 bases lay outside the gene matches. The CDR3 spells CASSFDRAGNQPQHF. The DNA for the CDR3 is TGTGCCAGCAGCTTCGACAGGGCCGGCAATCAGCCCCAGCATTTT.